This T cell receptor beta chain was documented in a study of tumor-infiltrating lymphocytes in glioblastoma multiforme. Study-wide points: Just one glioblastoma patient contributed to the TCR-mutation comparison.

Remarks on this clonotype: Antigen: not known.

Trimming pared 5 bases from V and 13 bases from J, leaving 18 bases between. CDR3 size: 12 residues. Germline V gene lookup returns CDR1 SGHAT and CDR2 FQDESV (reference sequence). Three nested ARM-PCR rounds with V-beta and C-beta primers built TCRB libraries. Input was 0.5 ug total RNA, reverse-transcribed with a C-beta primer. Unique molecular identifiers were not described for the libraries. MiXCR, applied by TCRdb to the multiplex PCR reads, yields one record per CDR3 protein. The sample lists around 30,000 distinct CDR3 sequences; approximately 66% were seen once. The genes are TRBV11-1 and TRBJ2-7, with a tentative D call TRBD1 (6 bases). The clonotype was recovered from a male donor with glioblastoma. The sequenced material came from brain tumor tissue. The CDR3 bases are TGTGCCAGCAGCGGACAGAGGCGCGAGCGATACTTC. Amino acid sequence: CASSGQRRERYF.